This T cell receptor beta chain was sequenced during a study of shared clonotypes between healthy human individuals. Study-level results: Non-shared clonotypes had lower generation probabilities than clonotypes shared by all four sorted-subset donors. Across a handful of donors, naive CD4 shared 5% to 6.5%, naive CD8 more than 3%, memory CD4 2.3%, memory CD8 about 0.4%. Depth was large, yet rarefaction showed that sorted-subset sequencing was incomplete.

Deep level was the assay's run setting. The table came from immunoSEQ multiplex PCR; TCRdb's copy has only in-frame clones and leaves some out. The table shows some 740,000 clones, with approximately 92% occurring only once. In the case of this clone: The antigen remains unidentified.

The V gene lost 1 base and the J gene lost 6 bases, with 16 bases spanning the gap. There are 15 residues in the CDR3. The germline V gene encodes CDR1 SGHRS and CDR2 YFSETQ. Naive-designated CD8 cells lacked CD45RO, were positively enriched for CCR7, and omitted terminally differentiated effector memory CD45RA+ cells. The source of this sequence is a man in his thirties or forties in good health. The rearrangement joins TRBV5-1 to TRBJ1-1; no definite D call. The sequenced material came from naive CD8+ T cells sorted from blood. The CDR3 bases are TGCGCCAGCAGCTTGCTTCAACAGAACCGCGCTGAAGCTTTCTTT. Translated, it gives CASSLLQQNRAEAFF.